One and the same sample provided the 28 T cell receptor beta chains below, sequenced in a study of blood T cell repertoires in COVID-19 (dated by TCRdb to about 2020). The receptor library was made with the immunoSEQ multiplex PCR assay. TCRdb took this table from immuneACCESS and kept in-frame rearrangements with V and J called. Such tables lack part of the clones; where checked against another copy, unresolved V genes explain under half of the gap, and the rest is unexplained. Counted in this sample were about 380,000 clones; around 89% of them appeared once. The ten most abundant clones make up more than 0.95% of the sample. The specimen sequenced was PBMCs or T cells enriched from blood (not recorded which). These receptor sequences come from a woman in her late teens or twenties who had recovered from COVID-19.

The CDR3 nucleotides are TGTGCCAGCATCCCCGGGACAGGGTACACTGAAGCTTTCTTT. This sequence encodes CASIPGTGYTEAFF. V usage is TRBV2 and J usage is TRBJ1-1; 9 nucleotides align to TRBD1. CDR3 size: 14 residues. Looked up from germline, CDR1 is SNHLY and CDR2 is FYNNEI. V dropped 7 bases and J dropped 3; count of bases not matched to a gene: 6.

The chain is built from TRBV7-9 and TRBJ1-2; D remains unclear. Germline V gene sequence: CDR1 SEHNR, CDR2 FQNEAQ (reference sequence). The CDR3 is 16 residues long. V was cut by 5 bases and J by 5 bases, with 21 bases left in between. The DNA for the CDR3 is TGTGCCAGCAGCCCCTCCCTCTCCACTCAGACTTATGGCTACACCTTC. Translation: CASSPSLSTQTYGYTF. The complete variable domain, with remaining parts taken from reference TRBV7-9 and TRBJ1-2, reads DTGVSQNPRHKITKRGQNVTFRCDPISEHNRLYWYRQTLGQGPEFLTYFQNEAQLEKSRLLSDRFSAERPKGSFSTLEIQRTEQGDSAMYLCASSPSLSTQTYGYTFGSGTRLTVV.

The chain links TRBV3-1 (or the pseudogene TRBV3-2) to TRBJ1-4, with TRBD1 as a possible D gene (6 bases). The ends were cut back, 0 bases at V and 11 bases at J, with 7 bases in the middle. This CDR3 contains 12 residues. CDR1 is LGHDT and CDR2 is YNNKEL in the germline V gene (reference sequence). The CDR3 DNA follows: TGTGCCAGCAGCCAAGAACAGGGCAAACTGTTTTTT. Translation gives CASSQEQGKLFF.

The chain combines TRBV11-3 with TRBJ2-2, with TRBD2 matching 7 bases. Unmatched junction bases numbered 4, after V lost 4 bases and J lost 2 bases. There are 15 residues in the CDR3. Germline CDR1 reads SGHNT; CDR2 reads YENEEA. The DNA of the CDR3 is TGTGCCAGCAGCTCTGGCGGGGGAAACACCGGGGAGCTGTTTTTT. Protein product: CASSSGGGNTGELFF.

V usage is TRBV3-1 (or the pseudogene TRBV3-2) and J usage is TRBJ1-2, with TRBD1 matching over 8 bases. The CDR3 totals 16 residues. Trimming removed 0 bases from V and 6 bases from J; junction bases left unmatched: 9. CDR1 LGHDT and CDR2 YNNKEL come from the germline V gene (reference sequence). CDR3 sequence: CASSQEVLTGGDGYTF. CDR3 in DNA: TGTGCCAGCAGCCAAGAAGTCCTAACAGGGGGGGATGGCTACACCTTC.

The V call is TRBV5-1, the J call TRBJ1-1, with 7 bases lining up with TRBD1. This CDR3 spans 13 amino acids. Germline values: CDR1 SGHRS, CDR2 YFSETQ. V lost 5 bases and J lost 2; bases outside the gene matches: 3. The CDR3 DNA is TGCGCCAGCAGACAGGGGATTAACACTGAAGCTTTCTTT. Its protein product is CASRQGINTEAFF.

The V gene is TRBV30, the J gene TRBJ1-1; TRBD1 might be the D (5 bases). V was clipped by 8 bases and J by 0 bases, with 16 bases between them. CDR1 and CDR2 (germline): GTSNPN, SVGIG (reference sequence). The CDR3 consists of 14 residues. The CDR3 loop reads CALSRRQLNTEAFF. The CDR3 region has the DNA TGTGCCCTTTCCCGTAGACAGCTGAACACTGAAGCTTTCTTT. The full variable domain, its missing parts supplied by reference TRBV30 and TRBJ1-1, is SQTIHQWPATLVQPVGSPLSLECTVEGTSNPNLYWYRQAAGRGLQLLFYSVGIGQISSEVPQNLSASRPQDRQFILSSKKLLLSDSGFYLCALSRRQLNTEAFFGQGTRLTVV.

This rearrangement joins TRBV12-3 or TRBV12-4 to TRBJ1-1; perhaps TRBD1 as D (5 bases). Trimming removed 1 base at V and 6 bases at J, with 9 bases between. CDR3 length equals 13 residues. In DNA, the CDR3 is TGTGCCAGCAGTTTAGGCAGGGTCTCTGAAGCTTTCTTT. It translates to CASSLGRVSEAFF.

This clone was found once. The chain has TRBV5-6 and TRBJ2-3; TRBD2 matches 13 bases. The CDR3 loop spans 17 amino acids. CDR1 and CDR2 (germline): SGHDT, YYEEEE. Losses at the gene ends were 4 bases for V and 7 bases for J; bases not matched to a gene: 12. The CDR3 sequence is CASSQPGTSGGANTQYF. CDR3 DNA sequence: TGTGCCAGCAGCCAGCCGGGAACTAGCGGGGGGGCGAATACGCAGTATTTT. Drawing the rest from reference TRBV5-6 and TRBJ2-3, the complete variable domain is DAGVTQSPTHLIKTRGQQVTLRCSPKSGHDTVSWYQQALGQGPQFIFQYYEEEERQRGNFPDRFSGHQFPNYSSELNVNALLLGDSALYLCASSQPGTSGGANTQYFGPGTRLTVL.

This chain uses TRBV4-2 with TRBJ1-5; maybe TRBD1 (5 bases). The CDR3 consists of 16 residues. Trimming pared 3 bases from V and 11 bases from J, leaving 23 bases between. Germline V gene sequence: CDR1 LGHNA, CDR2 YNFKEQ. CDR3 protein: CASSHPGGEVGTAQHF. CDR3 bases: TGTGCCAGCAGCCATCCTGGAGGGGAGGTGGGTACGGCCCAGCATTTT.

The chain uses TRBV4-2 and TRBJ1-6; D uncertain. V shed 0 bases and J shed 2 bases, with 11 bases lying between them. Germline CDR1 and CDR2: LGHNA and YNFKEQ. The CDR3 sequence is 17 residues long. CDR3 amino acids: CASSQERPFTYNSPLHF. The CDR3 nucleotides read TGTGCCAGCAGCCAAGAGCGTCCGTTCACCTATAATTCACCCCTCCACTTT.

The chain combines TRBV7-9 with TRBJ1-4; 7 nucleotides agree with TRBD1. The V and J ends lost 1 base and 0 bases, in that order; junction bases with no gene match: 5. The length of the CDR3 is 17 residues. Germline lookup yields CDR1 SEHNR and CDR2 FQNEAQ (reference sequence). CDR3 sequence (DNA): TGTGCCAGCAGCTTAGATGGGCAGGGGGCAACTAATGAAAAACTGTTTTTT. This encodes CASSLDGQGATNEKLFF.

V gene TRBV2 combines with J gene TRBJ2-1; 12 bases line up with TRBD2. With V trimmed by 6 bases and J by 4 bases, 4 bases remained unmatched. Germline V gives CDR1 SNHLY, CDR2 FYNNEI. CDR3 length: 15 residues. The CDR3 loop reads CASRSSGGAYNEQFF. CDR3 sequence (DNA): TGTGCCAGCAGGTCTAGCGGGGGGGCTTACAATGAGCAGTTCTTC. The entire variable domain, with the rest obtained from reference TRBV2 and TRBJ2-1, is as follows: EPEVTQTPSHQVTQMGQEVILRCVPISNHLYFYWYRQILGQKVEFLVSFYNNEISEKSEIFDDQFSVERPDGSNFTLKIRSTKLEDSAMYFCASRSSGGAYNEQFFGPGTRLTVL.

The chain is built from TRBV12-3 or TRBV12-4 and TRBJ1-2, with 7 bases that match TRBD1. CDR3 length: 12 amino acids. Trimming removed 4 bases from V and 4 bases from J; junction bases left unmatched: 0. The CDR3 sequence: CASSSGGYGYTF. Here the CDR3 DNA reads TGTGCCAGCAGTTCAGGGGGCTATGGCTACACCTTC.

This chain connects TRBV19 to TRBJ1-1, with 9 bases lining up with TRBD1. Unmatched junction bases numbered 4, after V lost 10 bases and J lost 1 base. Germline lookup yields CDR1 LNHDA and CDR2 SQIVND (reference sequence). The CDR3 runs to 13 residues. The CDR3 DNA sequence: TGTGCCACCCAGACAGGGGGGAACACTGAAGCTTTCTTT. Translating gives CATQTGGNTEAFF. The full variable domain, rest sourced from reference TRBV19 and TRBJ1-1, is DGGITQSPKYLFRKEGQNVTLSCEQNLNHDAMYWYRQDPGQGLRLIYYSQIVNDFQKGDIAEGYSVSREKKESFPLTVTSAQKNPTAFYLCATQTGGNTEAFFGQGTRLTVV.

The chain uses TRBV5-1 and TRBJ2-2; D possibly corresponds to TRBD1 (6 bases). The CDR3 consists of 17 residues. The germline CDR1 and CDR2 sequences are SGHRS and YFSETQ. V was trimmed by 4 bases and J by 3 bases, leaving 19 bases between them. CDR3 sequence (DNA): TGCGCCAGCAGCCCCCCCCAAGCAGGGGTGTACACCGGGGAGCTGTTTTTT. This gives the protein CASSPPQAGVYTGELFF.

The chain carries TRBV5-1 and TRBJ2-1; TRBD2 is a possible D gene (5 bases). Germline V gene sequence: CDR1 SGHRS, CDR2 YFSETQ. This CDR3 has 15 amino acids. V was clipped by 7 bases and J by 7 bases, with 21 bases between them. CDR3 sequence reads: CASVLAERGENEQFF. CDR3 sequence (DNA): TGCGCCAGCGTCTTGGCGGAACGGGGAGAGAATGAGCAGTTCTTC.

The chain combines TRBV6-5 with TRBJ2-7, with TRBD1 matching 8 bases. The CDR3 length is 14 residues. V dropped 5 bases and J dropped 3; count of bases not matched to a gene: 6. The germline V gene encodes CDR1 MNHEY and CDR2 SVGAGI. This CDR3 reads CASSLNGQGYEQYF. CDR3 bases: TGTGCCAGCAGTCTTAACGGACAGGGCTACGAGCAGTACTTC.

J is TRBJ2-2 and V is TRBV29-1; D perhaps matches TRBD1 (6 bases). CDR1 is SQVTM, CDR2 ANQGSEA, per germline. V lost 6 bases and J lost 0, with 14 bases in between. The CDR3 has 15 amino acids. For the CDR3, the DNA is TGCAGCGTCGTAACCGGGACAACGAACACCGGGGAGCTGTTTTTT. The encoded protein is CSVVTGTTNTGELFF.

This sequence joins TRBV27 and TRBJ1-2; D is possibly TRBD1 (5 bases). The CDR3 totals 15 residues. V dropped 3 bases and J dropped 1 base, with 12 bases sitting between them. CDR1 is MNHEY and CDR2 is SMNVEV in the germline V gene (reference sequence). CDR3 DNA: TGTGCCAGCAGTTTGGGTGGGGGGTTTAACTATGGCTACACCTTC. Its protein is CASSLGGGFNYGYTF.

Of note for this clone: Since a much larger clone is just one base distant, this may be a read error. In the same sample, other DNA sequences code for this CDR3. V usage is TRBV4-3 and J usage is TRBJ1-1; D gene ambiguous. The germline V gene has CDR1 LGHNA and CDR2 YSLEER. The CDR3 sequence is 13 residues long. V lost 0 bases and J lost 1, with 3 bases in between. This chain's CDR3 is CASSQDRNTEAFF. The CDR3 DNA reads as TGCGCCAGCAGCCAAGACAGGAACACTGAAGCTTTCTTT.

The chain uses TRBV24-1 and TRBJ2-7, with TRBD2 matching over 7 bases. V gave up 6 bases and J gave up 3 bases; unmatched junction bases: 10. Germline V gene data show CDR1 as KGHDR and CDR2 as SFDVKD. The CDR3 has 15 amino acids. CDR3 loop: CATSRGRGGDYEQYF. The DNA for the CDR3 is TGTGCCACCAGTCGCGGCCGCGGGGGAGACTACGAGCAGTACTTC.

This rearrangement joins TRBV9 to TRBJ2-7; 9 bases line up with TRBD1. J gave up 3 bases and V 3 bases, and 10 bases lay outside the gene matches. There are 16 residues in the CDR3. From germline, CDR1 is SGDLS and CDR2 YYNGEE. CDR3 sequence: CASSDQDRGGFYEQYF. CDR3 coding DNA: TGTGCCAGCAGCGACCAGGACAGGGGAGGGTTCTACGAGCAGTACTTC.

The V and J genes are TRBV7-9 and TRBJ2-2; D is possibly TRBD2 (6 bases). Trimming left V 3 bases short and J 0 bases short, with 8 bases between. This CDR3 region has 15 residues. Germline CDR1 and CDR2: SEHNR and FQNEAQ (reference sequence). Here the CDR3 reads CASSFWGANTGELFF. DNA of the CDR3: TGTGCCAGCAGCTTTTGGGGGGCGAACACCGGGGAGCTGTTTTTT.

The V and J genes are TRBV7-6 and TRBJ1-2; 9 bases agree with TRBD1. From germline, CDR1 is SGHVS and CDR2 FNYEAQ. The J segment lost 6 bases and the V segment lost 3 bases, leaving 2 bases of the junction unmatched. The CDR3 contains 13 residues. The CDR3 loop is CASSLGQGHGYTF. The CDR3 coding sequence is TGTGCCAGCAGCTTGGGACAGGGACATGGCTACACCTTC.

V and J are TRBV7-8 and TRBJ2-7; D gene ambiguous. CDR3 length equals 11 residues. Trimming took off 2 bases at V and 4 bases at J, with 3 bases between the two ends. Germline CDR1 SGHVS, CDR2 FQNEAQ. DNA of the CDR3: TGTGCCAGCAGCTTATCGTACGAGCAGTACTTC. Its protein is CASSLSYEQYF.

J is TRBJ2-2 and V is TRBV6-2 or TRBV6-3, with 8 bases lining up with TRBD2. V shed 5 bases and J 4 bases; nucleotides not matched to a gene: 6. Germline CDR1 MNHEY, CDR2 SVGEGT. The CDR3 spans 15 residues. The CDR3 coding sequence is TGTGCCAGCAGTCCCAGCGGGGGCCTCACCGGGGAGCTGTTTTTT. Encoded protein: CASSPSGGLTGELFF.

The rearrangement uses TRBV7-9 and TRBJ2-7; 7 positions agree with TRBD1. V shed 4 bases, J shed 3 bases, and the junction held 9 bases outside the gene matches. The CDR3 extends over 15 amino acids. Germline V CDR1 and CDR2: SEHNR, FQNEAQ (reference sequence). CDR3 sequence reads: CASSSRQGNYYEQYF. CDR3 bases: TGTGCCAGCAGCTCGAGACAGGGAAACTACTACGAGCAGTACTTC.